This TCR beta chain was identified during a study of post-analysis software for immune sequencing data. General study findings and limits: Elevated frequency relative to controls characterized four to six TRBV segments in patients, TRBV5-6, TRBV5-1 and TRBV20-1 among them. In multiple sclerosis, normalized Chao1 diversity was significantly below that of controls.

With respect to this clonotype: The antigen is unknown.

Researchers reported that TCR beta cDNA libraries carried unique molecular identifiers. TCRdb re-analysed the PCR reads in MiXCR, keeping a single row per CDR3 protein. The table records fewer than 850,000 distinct CDR3 sequences, about 43% of them present only once. The V gene's germline CDR1 is MRHNA and CDR2 SNTAGT. Losses at the gene ends were 7 bases for V and 0 bases for J; bases not matched to a gene: 10. This CDR3 comprises 18 residues. This sequence originates from a girl aged 5-17 years with multiple sclerosis. Sample: blood. The chain joins TRBV6-4 to TRBJ1-6, with TRBD1 identical over 9 bases. In DNA form, the CDR3 reads TGTGCCAGCATTTCGACAGGGGGATTGAGCTCCTATAATTCACCCCTCCACTTT. Translation: CASISTGGLSSYNSPLHF.